The T cell receptor beta chain under discussion was sequenced for a study of regulatory and conventional T cells in RAG deficiency. Points from the study as a whole: Other subsets showed around 10-fold reductions, but Treg unique TCR beta sequences fell roughly 100-fold in these patients. Omenn patients showed >85% Treg-Tconv overlap and shorter CDR3 lengths. RAG-deficient patients showed markedly lower Shannon entropy and higher Simpson indices than control T-cell subsets.

Genomic DNA came from blood conventional CD4+ T cells gated CD25-low CD127-high. The table came from immunoSEQ multiplex PCR; TCRdb's copy has only in-frame clones and leaves some out. Of about 29,000 clones in the sample, about 96% are singletons; the top ten hold 0.15% to 0.2%. A note on this clone: What it binds is not known.

V trimming: 5 bases; J trimming: 3 bases; junction bases outside the gene matches: 7. This CDR3 is built from 15 residues. Germline CDR1 SGHNT, CDR2 YENEEA. Separately, the same data were catalogued under a study of regulatory T cells. From that report: Primers: 52 TRBV forward and 13 TRBJ reverse.

Sequencing used CD25- CD4+ T cells sorted from blood. The J gene is TRBJ2-3, the V gene TRBV11-3; 8 nucleotides line up with TRBD1. The receptor was isolated from a human donor in good health. CDR3 bases: TGTGCCAGCAGCCAGGACAGGGCTTGGACAGATACGCAGTATTTT. Protein sequence: CASSQDRAWTDTQYF.